This T cell receptor (beta chain) was retrieved from a study of T cell repertoires in cytomegalovirus infection (dated by TCRdb to the late 2010s). About the full investigation: Recently identified HLA-C-restricted CMV epitopes, whose presentation resists viral immunomodulation, were targeted by peptide stimulations together with well-studied HLA-B-restricted epitopes. Because public TCR beta signatures pointed to carriage of CMV infection together with the matching HLA type, the HLA type of each donor mattered for the analysis. Results the study describes overall, beyond this receptor: In the ex vivo response, HLA-C-restricted CMV-specific TCR beta clonotypes were dominant, and in two of eight donors the single most frequent clonotype came from this HLA-C-restricted group. Cumulative frequency of public TCR beta family members discriminated carriers of CMV infection plus the relevant HLA type in this cohort and an independent approximately 400-donor cohort.

Comments on this clonotype: Its target antigen remains unknown. No much larger clone exists at a distance of one base, and base qualities are not known.

CDR1 MNHEY and CDR2 SVGAGI are derived from the germline V gene. V is reduced by 2 bases and J by 2 bases, leaving a spacing of 14 bases between them. The CDR3 sequence holds 16 residues, the cysteine and phenylalanine included. Only CDR3 DNA remains: 48 bases, in frame from the first base. Reads for this sample came from an Illumina HiSeq 1500. TCRdb took the public reads, trimmed them with fastp at Q25, ran MiXCR for clone calling and kept in-frame beta chains. Each entry merges the rows of one CDR3 protein and shows their most common DNA and genes. The sample contains around 570,000 distinct CDR3 sequences, 40% of them found a single time. About 48% of the sample is held by the ten biggest clonotypes. Read against the paper, the sample's treatment or condition label means: in vitro stimulation with specific CMV peptide epitopes to enrich CMV-specific T cells.

The TCR sequence derives from a human donor in good health (CMV status not recorded). Some clones in this sample may be carry-over from other donors' samples. The chain joins TRBV6-5 to TRBJ2-3; the D gene is possibly TRBD2, with 7 bases matching. The specimen was cultured PBMCs, collected from culture after CMV antigen stimulation. Here the CDR3 is given as CASSYEGGSLTDTQYF. The DNA sequence is TGTGCCAGCAGTTACGAGGGGGGGTCCCTCACAGATACGCAGTATTTT.